The 8 T cell receptor beta chains below all came from one sample that was sequenced in a study of siplizumab effects on memory and regulatory T cells. Their cognate antigens are unknown. Only in-frame clones appear in the TCRdb table, and some are missing; sequencing was by immunoSEQ multiplex PCR. The sample yields fewer than 7,500 clones, about a third seen once. The mixed lymphocyte reaction cells were held in coculture (37°C) for 5 to 6 days. The sample consisted of CFSE-low (dividing) CD8+ T cells sorted from an allogeneic mixed lymphocyte reaction. The receptors were sampled from a human donor in good health; the cells came from an allogeneic mixed lymphocyte reaction.

The chain combines TRBV7-2 with TRBJ2-7; the D gene could be TRBD1 or TRBD2 (6 bases each). In germline, CDR1 is SGHTA, CDR2 FQGNSA. There are 18 residues in the CDR3. Deletions cut 1 base from V and 7 bases from J, with 26 bases between. DNA of the CDR3: TGTGCCAGCAGCTTAGAGGGGTCGGGGGCGTTCATCTCGGGGGAGCAGTACTTC. Protein product: CASSLEGSGAFISGEQYF.

The chain employs TRBV30 and TRBJ2-1; D remains ambiguous. The germline gives CDR1 GTSNPN, CDR2 SVGIG (reference sequence). CDR3 length equals 13 residues. V lost 3 bases and J lost 0, with 6 bases in between. The CDR3 loop reads CAWRESSYNEQFF. CDR3 DNA sequence: TGTGCCTGGAGGGAGAGCTCCTACAATGAGCAGTTCTTC. The variable domain in full, completed from reference TRBV30 and TRBJ2-1, reads SQTIHQWPATLVQPVGSPLSLECTVEGTSNPNLYWYRQAAGRGLQLLFYSVGIGQISSEVPQNLSASRPQDRQFILSSKKLLLSDSGFYLCAWRESSYNEQFFGPGTRLTVL.

This clone came up once. The rearrangement joins TRBV28 to TRBJ1-5; weak D call: TRBD1 (5 bases). V lost 2 bases and J lost 9, with 35 bases in between. The CDR3 consists of 21 residues. CDR1 MDHEN and CDR2 SYDVKM come from the germline V gene. The CDR3 loop is CASSLIAGARAYTLISGPQHF. The CDR3 DNA reads TGTGCCAGCAGTTTAATCGCCGGGGCGAGAGCGTATACATTAATTTCTGGGCCCCAGCATTTT.

V usage is TRBV27 and J usage is TRBJ2-1, with TRBD2 as a possible D gene (5 bases). Germline loops: CDR1 MNHEY, CDR2 SMNVEV (reference sequence). Trimming removed 3 bases from V and 6 bases from J, with 12 bases in between. The CDR3 sequence is 14 residues long. CDR3 in DNA: TGTGCCAGCAGTTTGGGAACTCGGGGCAATGAGCAGTTCTTC. Its protein product is CASSLGTRGNEQFF.

This clone was detected only a few times. V is TRBV4-1 and J is TRBJ2-3; no reliable D call. The germline V gene encodes CDR1 MGHRA and CDR2 YSYEKL. The CDR3 runs to 12 residues. V lost 4 bases, J lost 6 bases, and 8 bases lay in between. Written as DNA, the CDR3 is TGCGCCAGCAGCCCTTTGGGCGATACGCAGTATTTT. This codes for CASSPLGDTQYF.

This clone was picked up a small number of times. This rearrangement joins TRBV5-4 to TRBJ1-1; a possible D gene is TRBD1 (6 bases). This CDR3 has 14 residues. CDR1 and CDR2 from the germline V gene are SGHNT and YYREEE (reference sequence). This CDR3 is CASRIQGGRTEAFF. DNA of the CDR3: TGTGCTTCGAGGATACAGGGAGGGAGAACTGAAGCTTTCTTT.

The chain couples TRBV21-1 to TRBJ2-5. TRBV21-1 is a documented pseudogene. The CDR3 has 10 residues. The CDR3 coding sequence is TGTGCCAGCACCTCCGTCGAATCGTACTTC. This sequence encodes CASTSVESYF.

V and J are TRBV10-1 and TRBJ1-5; no definite D call. Germline V gene lookup returns CDR1 WNHNN and CDR2 SYGVQD (reference sequence). V dropped 0 bases and J dropped 0 bases, with 12 bases sitting between them. The CDR3 has 17 residues. Written as DNA, the CDR3 is TGCGCCAGCAGTGAGTCGATTGGCCCAGTTAGCAATCAGCCCCAGCATTTT. Its protein is CASSESIGPVSNQPQHF.